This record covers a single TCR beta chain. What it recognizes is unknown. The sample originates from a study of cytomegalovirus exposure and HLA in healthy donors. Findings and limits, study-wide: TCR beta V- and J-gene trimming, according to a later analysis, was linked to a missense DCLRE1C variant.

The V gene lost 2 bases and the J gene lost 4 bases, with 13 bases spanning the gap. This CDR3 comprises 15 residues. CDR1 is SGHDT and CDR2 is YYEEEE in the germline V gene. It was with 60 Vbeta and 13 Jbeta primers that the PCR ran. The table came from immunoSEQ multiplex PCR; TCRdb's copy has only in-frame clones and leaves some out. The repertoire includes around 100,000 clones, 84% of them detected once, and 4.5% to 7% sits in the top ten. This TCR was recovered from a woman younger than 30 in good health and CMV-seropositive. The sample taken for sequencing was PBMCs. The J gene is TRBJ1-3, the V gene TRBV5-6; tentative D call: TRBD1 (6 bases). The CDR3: CASSFGGQIGNTIYF. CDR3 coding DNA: TGTGCCAGCAGCTTCGGGGGGCAGATCGGAAACACCATATATTTT.